These 5 T cell receptor beta chains share one sample of origin, sequenced in a study of blood T cell repertoires in COVID-19. The repertoire was sequenced with immunoSEQ multiplex PCR; TCRdb's copy has only in-frame clones and lacks some. The sample yields roughly 92,000 clones, approximately 80% seen once. The sample comprised peripheral blood. These receptors were taken from a woman aged 80 or over with active or convalescent COVID-19.

V is TRBV15 and J is TRBJ1-1, with TRBD1 as a possible D gene (6 bases). Germline CDR1 is LNHNV and CDR2 is YYDKDF (reference sequence). The CDR3 consists of 16 residues. Trimming left V 5 bases short and J 4 bases short, with 20 bases between. The DNA for the CDR3 is TGTGCCACCAGCGCTCGGGGTGGGGGCCCCGGCACTGAAGCTTTCTTT. Amino acids: CATSARGGGPGTEAFF.

J is TRBJ2-7 and V is TRBV27; tentative D call: TRBD1 (6 bases). The CDR3 spans 12 residues. V lost 5 bases and J lost 3, with 8 bases in between. Per the germline V gene, CDR1 is MNHEY and CDR2 is SMNVEV (reference sequence). CDR3 sequence reads: CASSLTGYEQYF. In DNA form, the CDR3 reads TGTGCCAGCAGTCTGACAGGCTACGAGCAGTACTTC.

The chain joins TRBV13 to TRBJ2-3; 11 nucleotides match TRBD2. This CDR3 region has 14 residues. The V gene's germline CDR1 is PRHDT and CDR2 FYEKMQ (reference sequence). Unmatched junction bases numbered 3, after V lost 5 bases and J lost 5 bases. CDR3 sequence reads: CASSLLAGGDTQYF. The CDR3 DNA is TGTGCCAGCAGCCTCCTAGCGGGAGGAGATACGCAGTATTTT.

The rearrangement joins TRBV6-5 to TRBJ2-7; TRBD1 aligns across 9 bases. The V and J ends lost 6 bases and 2 bases, in that order; junction bases with no gene match: 5. This CDR3 has 14 residues. Germline V gene data show CDR1 as MNHEY and CDR2 as SVGAGI. CDR3 nucleotides: TGTGCCAGCAGGGGACAGGGAAACCCCTACGAGCAGTACTTC. This translates into CASRGQGNPYEQYF.

This clone was seen a single time. V usage is TRBV27 and J usage is TRBJ2-7, with a weak D call TRBD1 (5 bases). CDR3 size: 14 residues. CDR1 and CDR2 from the germline V gene are MNHEY and SMNVEV (reference sequence). Trimming shortened V by 6 bases and J by 5 bases, and 17 bases separated the two germline ends. The CDR3 nucleotides are TGTGCCAGCAGCCTCAGGGCATCACACCACGAGCAGTACTTC. Encoded protein: CASSLRASHHEQYF.